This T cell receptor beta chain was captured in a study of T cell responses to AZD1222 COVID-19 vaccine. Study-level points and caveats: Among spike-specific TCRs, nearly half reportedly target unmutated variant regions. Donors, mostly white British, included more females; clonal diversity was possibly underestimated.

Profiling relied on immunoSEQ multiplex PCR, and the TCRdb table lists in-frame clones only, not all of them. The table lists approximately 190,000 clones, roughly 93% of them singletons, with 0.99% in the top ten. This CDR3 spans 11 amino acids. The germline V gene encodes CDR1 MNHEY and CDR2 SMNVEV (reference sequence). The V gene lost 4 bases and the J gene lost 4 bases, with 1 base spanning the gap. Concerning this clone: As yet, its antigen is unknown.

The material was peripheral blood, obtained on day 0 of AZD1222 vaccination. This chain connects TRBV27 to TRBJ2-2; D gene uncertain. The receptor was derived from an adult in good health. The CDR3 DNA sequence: TGTGCCAGCAGTTCCACCGGGGAGCTGTTTTTT. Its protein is CASSSTGELFF.